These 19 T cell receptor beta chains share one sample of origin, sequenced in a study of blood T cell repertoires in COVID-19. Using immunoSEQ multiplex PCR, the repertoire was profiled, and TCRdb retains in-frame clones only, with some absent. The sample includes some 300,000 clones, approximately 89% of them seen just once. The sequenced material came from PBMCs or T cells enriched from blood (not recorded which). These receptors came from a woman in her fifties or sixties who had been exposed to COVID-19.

CDR3 bases: TGTGCCAGCAGTTCGTCAAATAAAAGCCAGTTCTTC. Encoded protein: CASSSSNKSQFF. The chain employs TRBV28 and TRBJ2-1; D unresolved. Germline V lookup: CDR1 MDHEN, CDR2 SYDVKM. This CDR3 is built from 12 residues. V lost 4 bases to trimming and J lost 13 bases, with 14 bases between them.

In nucleotides, the CDR3 is TGCGCCAGCAGCTTCCCGGGACAGATTAACACTGAAGCTTTCTTT. Encoded protein: CASSFPGQINTEAFF. The chain employs TRBV5-1 and TRBJ1-1, with 7 positions matching TRBD1. Germline CDR1 reads SGHRS; CDR2 reads YFSETQ. V trimming: 2 bases; J trimming: 2 bases; junction bases outside the gene matches: 6. The CDR3 loop spans 15 amino acids.

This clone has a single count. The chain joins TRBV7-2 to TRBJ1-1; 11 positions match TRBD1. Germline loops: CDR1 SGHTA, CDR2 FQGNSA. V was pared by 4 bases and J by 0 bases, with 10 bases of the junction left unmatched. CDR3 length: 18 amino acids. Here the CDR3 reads CASSSPWTGGDMNTEAFF. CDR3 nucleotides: TGTGCCAGCAGCTCCCCGTGGACAGGGGGCGATATGAACACTGAAGCTTTCTTT.

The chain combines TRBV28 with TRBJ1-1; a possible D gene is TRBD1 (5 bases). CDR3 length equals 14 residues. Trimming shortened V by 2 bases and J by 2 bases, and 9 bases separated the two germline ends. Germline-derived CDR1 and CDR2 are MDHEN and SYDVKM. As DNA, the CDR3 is TGTGCCAGCAGTTTACTCAGGGCCAACACTGAAGCTTTCTTT. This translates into CASSLLRANTEAFF.

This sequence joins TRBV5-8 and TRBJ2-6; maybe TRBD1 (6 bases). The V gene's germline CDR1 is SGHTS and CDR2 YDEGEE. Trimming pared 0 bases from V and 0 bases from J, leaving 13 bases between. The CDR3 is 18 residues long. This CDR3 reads CASSLAGTLISGANVLTF. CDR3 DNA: TGTGCCAGCAGCTTGGCCGGGACACTCATCTCTGGGGCCAACGTCCTGACTTTC.

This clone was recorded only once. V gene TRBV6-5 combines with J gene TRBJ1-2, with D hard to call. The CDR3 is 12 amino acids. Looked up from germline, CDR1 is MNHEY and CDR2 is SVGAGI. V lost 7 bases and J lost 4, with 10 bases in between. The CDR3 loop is CASMTLAYGYTF. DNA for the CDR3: TGTGCCAGCATGACGCTAGCCTATGGCTACACCTTC.

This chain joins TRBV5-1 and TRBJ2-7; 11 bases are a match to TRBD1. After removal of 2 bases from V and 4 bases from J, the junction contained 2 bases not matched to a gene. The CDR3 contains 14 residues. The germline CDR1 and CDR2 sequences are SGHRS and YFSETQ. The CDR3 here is CASSFGTGGYEQYF. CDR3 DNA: TGCGCCAGCAGCTTCGGGACAGGGGGGTACGAGCAGTACTTC.

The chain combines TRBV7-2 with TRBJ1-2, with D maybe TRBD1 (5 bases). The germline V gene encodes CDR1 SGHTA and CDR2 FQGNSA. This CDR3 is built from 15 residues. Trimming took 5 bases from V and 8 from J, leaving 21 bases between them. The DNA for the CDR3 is TGTGCCAGCAGCCCTAGTTTGAGTCAGGGCCAGGGCTACACCTTC. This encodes CASSPSLSQGQGYTF.

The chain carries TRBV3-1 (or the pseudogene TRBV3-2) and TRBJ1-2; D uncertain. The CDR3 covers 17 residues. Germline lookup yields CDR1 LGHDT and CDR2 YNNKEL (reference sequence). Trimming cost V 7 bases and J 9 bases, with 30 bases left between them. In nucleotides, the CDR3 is TGTGCCAGCACCCCGGGGTACGACCGGTGGGAGTACTCTAGCTACACCTTC. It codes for CASTPGYDRWEYSSYTF.

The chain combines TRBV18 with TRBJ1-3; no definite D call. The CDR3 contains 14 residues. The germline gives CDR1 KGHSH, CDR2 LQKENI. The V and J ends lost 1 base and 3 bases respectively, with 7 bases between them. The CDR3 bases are TGTGCCAGCTCACCACTGTCAGGTGGAAACACCATATATTTT. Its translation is CASSPLSGGNTIYF.

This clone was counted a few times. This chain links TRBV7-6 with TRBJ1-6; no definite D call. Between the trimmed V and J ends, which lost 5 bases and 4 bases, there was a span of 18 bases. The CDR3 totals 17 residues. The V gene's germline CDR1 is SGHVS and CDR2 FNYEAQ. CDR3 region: CASSAESGARYNSPLHF. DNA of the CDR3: TGTGCCAGCAGCGCCGAATCTGGCGCTAGATATAATTCACCCCTCCACTTT.

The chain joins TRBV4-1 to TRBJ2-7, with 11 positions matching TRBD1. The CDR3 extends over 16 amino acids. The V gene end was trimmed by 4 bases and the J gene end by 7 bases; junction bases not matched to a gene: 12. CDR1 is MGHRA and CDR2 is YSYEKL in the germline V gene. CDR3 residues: CASSRYSGQGVEEQYF. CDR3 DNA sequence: TGCGCCAGCAGCCGCTACTCGGGACAGGGGGTTGAAGAGCAGTACTTC.

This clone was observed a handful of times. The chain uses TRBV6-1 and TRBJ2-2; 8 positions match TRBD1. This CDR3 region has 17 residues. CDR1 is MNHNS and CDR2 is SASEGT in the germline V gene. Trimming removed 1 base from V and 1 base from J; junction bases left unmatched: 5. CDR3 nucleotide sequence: TGTGCCAGCAGTGAAGTGAGGACAGGGAGGAACACCGGGGAGCTGTTTTTT. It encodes CASSEVRTGRNTGELFF.

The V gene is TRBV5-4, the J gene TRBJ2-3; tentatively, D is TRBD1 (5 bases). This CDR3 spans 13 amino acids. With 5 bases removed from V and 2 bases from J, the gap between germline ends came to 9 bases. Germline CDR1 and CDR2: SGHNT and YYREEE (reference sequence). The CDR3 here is CASRGQATDTQYF. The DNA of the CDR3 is TGTGCCAGCAGGGGGCAGGCCACAGATACGCAGTATTTT.

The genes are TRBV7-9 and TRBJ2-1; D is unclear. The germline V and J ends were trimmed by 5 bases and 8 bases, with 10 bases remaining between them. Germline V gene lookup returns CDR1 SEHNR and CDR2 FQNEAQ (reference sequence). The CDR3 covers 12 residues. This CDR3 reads CASSISGYEQFF. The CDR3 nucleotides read TGTGCCAGCAGCATCAGTGGCTATGAGCAGTTCTTC.

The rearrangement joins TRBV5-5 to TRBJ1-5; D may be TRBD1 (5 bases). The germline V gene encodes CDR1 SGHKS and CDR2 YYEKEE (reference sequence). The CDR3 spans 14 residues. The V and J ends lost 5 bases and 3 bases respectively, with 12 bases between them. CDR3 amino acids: CASSPEGANQPQHF. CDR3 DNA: TGTGCCAGCAGTCCTGAAGGGGCCAATCAGCCCCAGCATTTT.

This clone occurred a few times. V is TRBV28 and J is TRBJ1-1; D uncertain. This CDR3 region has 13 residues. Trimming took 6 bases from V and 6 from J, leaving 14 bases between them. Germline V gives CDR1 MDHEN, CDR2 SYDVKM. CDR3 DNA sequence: TGTGCCAGCAGCCGCACGCGAATGCCTGAAGCTTTCTTT. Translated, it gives CASSRTRMPEAFF.

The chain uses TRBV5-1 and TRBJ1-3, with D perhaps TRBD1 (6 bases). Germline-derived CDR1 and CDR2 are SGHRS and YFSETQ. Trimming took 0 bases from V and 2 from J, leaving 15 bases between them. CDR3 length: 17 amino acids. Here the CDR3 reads CASSLGPTGMTGNTIYF. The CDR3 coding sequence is TGCGCCAGCAGCTTGGGGCCGACAGGTATGACTGGAAACACCATATATTTT.

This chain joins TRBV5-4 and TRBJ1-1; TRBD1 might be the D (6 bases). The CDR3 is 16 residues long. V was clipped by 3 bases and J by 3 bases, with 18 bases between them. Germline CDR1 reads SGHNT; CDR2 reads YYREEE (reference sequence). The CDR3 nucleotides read TGTGCCAGCAGCTCCAGATCAACAGGGAGGGACACTGAAGCTTTCTTT. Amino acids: CASSSRSTGRDTEAFF.